The 30 T cell receptor beta chains presented below share a single source sample, sequenced in a study of prognosis after radiotherapy for stage I lung cancer. Two rounds of multiplex PCR amplified TCR beta CDR3 from genomic DNA. TRBV and TRBJ genes each had their own specific primers in first-round PCR. Using its own MiXCR run on the multiplex PCR reads, TCRdb lists one record per CDR3 protein. The sample yields nearly 35,000 distinct CDR3 sequences, less than 45% seen once. The sequenced sample was PBMCs, obtained before or after stereotactic body radiation therapy (not recorded which). The receptors come from a donor aged 50 or older with non-small cell lung cancer.

The chain combines TRBV6-2 or TRBV6-3 with TRBJ2-1; the match to TRBD2 covers 8 bases. V shed 7 bases, J shed 4 bases, and the junction held 6 bases outside the gene matches. The CDR3 consists of 14 residues. From germline, CDR1 is MNHEY and CDR2 SVGEGT. The CDR3 coding sequence is TGTGCCAGCAATTTGGCGGGAGGTTACAATGAGCAGTTCTTC. This gives the protein CASNLAGGYNEQFF.

There are many counts of this clonotype. The J gene is TRBJ2-2, the V gene TRBV28; 10 positions match TRBD2. The germline gives CDR1 MDHEN, CDR2 SYDVKM. The CDR3 sequence is 14 residues long. V shed 5 bases, J shed 10 bases, and the junction held 7 bases outside the gene matches. The CDR3 region has the DNA TGTGCCAGCAGTCGGACTAGCGGTAAACCGGAGCTGTTTTTT. It codes for CASSRTSGKPELFF. The full variable domain, in which reference TRBV28 and TRBJ2-2 provide the parts outside the CDR3, is DVKVTQSSRYLVKRTGEKVFLECVQDMDHENMFWYRQDPGLGLRLIYFSYDVKMKEKGDIPEGYSVSREKKERFSLILESASTNQTSMYLCASSRTSGKPELFFGEGSRLTVL.

This clonotype is labeled as medium-sized (0.01 to 0.1%). In nucleotides, the CDR3 is TGCAGTGCTAGACTAGTGGCTAGCGGTGACGTAGAGACCCAGTACTTC. Translated: CSARLVASGDVETQYF. The chain has TRBV20-1 and TRBJ2-5; 7 positions match TRBD2. The CDR3 runs to 16 residues. With V trimmed by 2 bases and J by 4 bases, 13 bases remained unmatched. CDR1 DFQATT and CDR2 SNEGSKA come from the germline V gene (reference sequence).

This clonotype was found many times. The chain uses TRBV10-3 and TRBJ2-1, with 9 nucleotides matching TRBD2. V gave up 3 bases and J gave up 0 bases; unmatched junction bases: 3. From germline, CDR1 is ENHRY and CDR2 SYGVKD. The length of the CDR3 is 16 residues. The CDR3 nucleotides are TGTGCCATCAGTGATCCTAGCGGGAACTCCTACAATGAGCAGTTCTTC. Protein sequence: CAISDPSGNSYNEQFF.

Turning to this clonotype: A much bigger clone sits one base away, suggesting this may be a read error. No conserved phenylalanine or tryptophan is present at the end of the CDR3, so a read error is the likely explanation. The chain links TRBV29-1 to TRBJ1-2; D is ambiguous. Germline-derived CDR1 and CDR2 are SQVTM and ANQGSEA. This CDR3 comprises 15 residues. Trimming cost V 6 bases and J 4 bases, with 21 bases left between them. The DNA of the CDR3 is TGCAGCGTCGATCCATATACAGATTCCCTCTATGGCTACACCTTA. Amino acids: CSVDPYTDSLYGYTL.

As to this clonotype: This likely traces to a read error, being one base from a far larger clone. V usage is TRBV6-9 and J usage is TRBJ1-1; D possibly corresponds to TRBD1 (6 bases). The V and J ends lost 3 bases and 5 bases respectively, with 13 bases between them. CDR3 size: 14 residues. CDR1 and CDR2 (germline): MNHGY, SVAAGI. As DNA, the CDR3 is TGTGCCAGCAGTTACGTAGGGGGGGGAACTGAAGCTTTCTTT. Amino acid sequence: CASSYVGGGTEAFF.

This chain links TRBV11-2 with TRBJ2-7, with D tentatively TRBD1 (5 bases). The germline V and J ends were trimmed by 5 bases and 6 bases, with 20 bases remaining between them. The length of the CDR3 is 15 residues. Looked up from germline, CDR1 is SGHAT and CDR2 is FQNNGV. CDR3 residues: CASSPVSVQGGEQYF. CDR3 DNA: TGTGCCAGCAGCCCCGTTTCTGTGCAGGGCGGCGAGCAGTACTTC. Variable domain in full (rest from reference TRBV11-2 and TRBJ2-7): EAGVAQSPRYKIIEKRQSVAFWCNPISGHATLYWYQQILGQGPKLLIQFQNNGVVDDSQLPKDRFSAERLKGVDSTLKIQPAKLEDSAVYLCASSPVSVQGGEQYFGPGTRLTVT.

The chain couples TRBV9 to TRBJ1-3; 9 nucleotides line up with TRBD1. Germline lookup yields CDR1 SGDLS and CDR2 YYNGEE. The CDR3 is 17 amino acids. Losses at the gene ends were 4 bases for V and 3 bases for J; bases not matched to a gene: 11. The CDR3 region is CASSFHTGGAFGNTIYF. The CDR3 DNA reads TGTGCCAGCAGCTTTCATACAGGGGGCGCTTTTGGAAACACCATATATTTT.

In DNA, the CDR3 is TGTGCCAGCAGTAGACTTAGCGGGTACGAGCAGTACTTC. Amino acid sequence: CASSRLSGYEQYF. The V gene is TRBV28, the J gene TRBJ2-7; 7 nucleotides agree with TRBD2. The CDR3 runs to 13 residues. The J segment lost 4 bases and the V segment lost 5 bases, leaving 5 bases of the junction unmatched. Germline V CDR1 and CDR2: MDHEN, SYDVKM.

Comments on this clonotype: A read error may explain this, as a much larger clone is one base away. The chain joins TRBV2 to TRBJ2-5, with D perhaps matching TRBD2 (5 bases). CDR1 and CDR2 from the germline V gene are SNHLY and FYNNEI. This CDR3 has 13 amino acids. V dropped 8 bases and J dropped 1 base, with 11 bases sitting between them. CDR3 bases: TGTGCCAGCTTCCGGGATCTCCAAGAGACCCAGTACTTC. It yields the protein CASFRDLQETQYF.

By frequency in the sample, this clonotype is medium-sized. V gene TRBV6-5 combines with J gene TRBJ1-2; the D is unclear. CDR3 length equals 14 residues. Germline values: CDR1 MNHEY, CDR2 SVGAGI. V lost 5 bases and J 8 bases, leaving 18 bases between the germline ends. DNA for the CDR3: TGTGCCAGCAGTGTACTGGGTAGGTCGGAAGGCTACACCTTC. This encodes CASSVLGRSEGYTF.

This clonotype has ten or more counts. A clone one base away is much larger, so this may be a read error. This chain links TRBV20-1 with TRBJ1-2, with no clear D. The CDR3 runs to 14 residues. From germline, CDR1 is DFQATT and CDR2 SNEGSKA (reference sequence). Trimming stripped 0 bases from V and 6 bases from J, with 14 bases between. The CDR3 is CSARDFRTTDGYTF. Written as DNA, the CDR3 is TGCAGTGCTAGAGATTTTCGGACTACGGATGGCTACACCTTC.

This rearrangement joins TRBV6-5 to TRBJ1-5, with TRBD1 identical over 7 bases. There are 15 residues in the CDR3. J was trimmed by 5 bases and V by 4 bases; bases with no gene match: 8. CDR1 is MNHEY and CDR2 is SVGAGI in the germline V gene. The CDR3 reads CASSWRTGADQPQHF. The CDR3 nucleotides are TGTGCCAGCAGTTGGCGAACAGGGGCGGATCAGCCCCAGCATTTT.

This clonotype occurred many times. The chain is built from TRBV15 and TRBJ2-1; TRBD1 agrees at 10 bases. Germline lookup yields CDR1 LNHNV and CDR2 YYDKDF (reference sequence). Trimming removed 6 bases from V and 1 base from J; junction bases left unmatched: 9. The CDR3 has 17 amino acids. The CDR3 bases are TGTGCCACCAGGGCTCCGGGACAGGGGCGTTCCTACAATGAGCAGTTCTTC. This sequence encodes CATRAPGQGRSYNEQFF. The variable domain in full, completed from reference TRBV15 and TRBJ2-1, reads DAMVIQNPRYQVTQFGKPVTLSCSQTLNHNVMYWYQQKSSQAPKLLFHYYDKDFNNEADTPDNFQSRRPNTSFCFLDIRSPGLGDTAMYLCATRAPGQGRSYNEQFFGPGTRLTVL.

This clonotype has at least ten counts. This chain links TRBV28 with TRBJ2-4; 8 nucleotides agree with TRBD2. The CDR3 totals 16 residues. The ends lost 5 bases at V and 3 bases at J; junction bases unmatched: 9. Germline loops: CDR1 MDHEN, CDR2 SYDVKM. CDR3 nucleotide sequence: TGTGCCAGCAGTCCCCGCGCACGGGGGGGCAAAAACATTCAGTACTTC. Encoded protein: CASSPRARGGKNIQYF. Full variable domain (missing parts from reference TRBV28 and TRBJ2-4): DVKVTQSSRYLVKRTGEKVFLECVQDMDHENMFWYRQDPGLGLRLIYFSYDVKMKEKGDIPEGYSVSREKKERFSLILESASTNQTSMYLCASSPRARGGKNIQYFGAGTRLSVL.

This clonotype has at least ten counts. This chain connects TRBV6-1 to TRBJ2-1, with D perhaps matching TRBD2 (6 bases). The germline V and J ends were trimmed by 6 bases and 0 bases, with 12 bases remaining between them. The CDR3 runs 15 residues. The germline V gene encodes CDR1 MNHNS and CDR2 SASEGT. The CDR3 DNA follows: TGTGCCAGCAGATCGGGACTTTTCTCCTACAATGAGCAGTTCTTC. Its protein is CASRSGLFSYNEQFF.

To note about this clonotype: This could be a read error, since a much larger clone is one nucleotide away. V usage is TRBV15 and J usage is TRBJ1-3, with unresolved D. This CDR3 region has 13 residues. Germline values: CDR1 LNHNV, CDR2 YYDKDF (reference sequence). CDR3 DNA sequence: TGTGCCACCGGCAGAGATTCCCGGAGCACCATATATTTT. Residues: CATGRDSRSTIYF.

This clonotype has at least ten counts. The V and J genes are TRBV5-4 and TRBJ1-2; unclear D gene. Trimming cost V 0 bases and J 8 bases, with 8 bases left between them. CDR1 is SGHNT and CDR2 is YYREEE in the germline V gene (reference sequence). This CDR3 spans 12 amino acids. CDR3 sequence reads: CASSLGQNGYTF. The CDR3 nucleotides are TGTGCCAGCAGCTTGGGGCAGAACGGCTACACCTTC.

This clonotype was recorded at least ten times. The V gene is TRBV27, the J gene TRBJ2-7; a weak D match, TRBD2 (7 bases). The germline CDR1 and CDR2 sequences are MNHEY and SMNVEV (reference sequence). The V end was cut by 6 bases, the J end by 0 bases, with 18 bases between. This CDR3 comprises 16 residues. CDR3 region: CASRPRGGPSSYEQYF. CDR3 DNA: TGTGCCAGCAGACCCCGCGGGGGCCCAAGCTCCTACGAGCAGTACTTC.

Comment on this clonotype: A read error may be the cause here, since a much bigger clone is one base away. The CDR3 nucleotides read TGTGCCAGCAGTCCACAGGGACTAGCGGGGTTAGCCAAAAACATTCAGTACTTC. Its protein product is CASSPQGLAGLAKNIQYF. The chain links TRBV6-2 or TRBV6-3 to TRBJ2-4, with TRBD2 identical over 13 bases. V shed 5 bases and J 0 bases; nucleotides not matched to a gene: 7. The CDR3 totals 18 residues. The germline CDR1 and CDR2 sequences are MNHEY and SVGEGT.

V is TRBV6-1 and J is TRBJ2-1, with D possibly matching TRBD1 (5 bases). Germline loops: CDR1 MNHNS, CDR2 SASEGT. The V end lost 7 bases, the J end lost 7 bases, and 20 bases lay between the germline ends. The CDR3 covers 15 residues. In nucleotides, the CDR3 is TGTGCCAGCACCCTCGCAGGGTGTGGACGTAATGAGCAGTTCTTC. Protein sequence: CASTLAGCGRNEQFF.

In this sample, this clonotype turned up many times. The chain combines TRBV28 with TRBJ2-3; 9 bases are shared with TRBD2. The CDR3 runs 17 residues. Trimming removed 3 bases from V and 0 bases from J; junction bases left unmatched: 7. Per the germline V gene, CDR1 is MDHEN and CDR2 is SYDVKM. The CDR3 bases are TGTGCCAGCAGTTTTCCTTTAGCGGGAGCTAGCACAGATACGCAGTATTTT. It encodes CASSFPLAGASTDTQYF.

This clonotype was counted many times. The V call is TRBV11-3, the J call TRBJ2-1, with 9 bases aligning to TRBD2. Germline V lookup: CDR1 SGHNT, CDR2 YENEEA. The trim removed 5 bases at V and 5 bases at J, leaving 7 bases unmatched. The CDR3 spans 15 residues. The chain's CDR3 is CASSLEVAGDNEQFF. CDR3 bases: TGTGCCAGCAGCCTCGAAGTAGCGGGGGACAATGAGCAGTTCTTC.

For this clonotype: A read error is the likely source, as a far larger clone sits one nucleotide away. The chain uses TRBV6-4 and TRBJ1-6; D might be TRBD1 (6 bases). The germline V gene encodes CDR1 MRHNA and CDR2 SNTAGT. V shed 5 bases and J shed 0 bases, with 14 bases lying between them. The CDR3 length is 17 residues. CDR3 DNA: TGTGCCAGCAGTCCAAGACAGGCAATCTCCTATAATTCACCCCTCCACTTT. Translation: CASSPRQAISYNSPLHF.

This clonotype was picked up many times. J is TRBJ1-5 and V is TRBV12-3 or TRBV12-4; tentatively, D is TRBD1 (6 bases). The CDR3 is 12 amino acids. V lost 2 bases, J lost 8 bases, and 7 bases lay in between. Here the CDR3 reads CASSLRGKPQHF. The CDR3 DNA reads TGTGCCAGCAGTTTAAGGGGGAAGCCCCAGCATTTT.

This CDR3 reads CASSPGTGGAGANVLTF. Here the CDR3 DNA reads TGTGCCAGCTCACCAGGGACAGGGGGCGCTGGGGCCAACGTCCTGACTTTC. The rearrangement joins TRBV18 to TRBJ2-6; 12 positions agree with TRBD1. Germline assignment: CDR1 KGHSH and CDR2 LQKENI. The length of the CDR3 is 17 residues. Trimming cost V 2 bases and J 2 bases; bases outside gene matches: 1.

About this clonotype: An end of the junction differs from the germline gene, which may be a read error. V is TRBV28 and J is TRBJ2-7; no definite D call. The CDR3 contains 12 residues. Germline lookup yields CDR1 MDHEN and CDR2 SYDVKM. The CDR3 sequence is CTSKRSAYEQYF. CDR3 coding DNA: TGTACCAGCAAAAGAAGCGCCTACGAGCAGTACTTC.

This clonotype has only one observation. The rearrangement links TRBV10-3 to TRBJ2-2, with no clear D. Germline V CDR1 and CDR2: ENHRY, SYGVKD. The CDR3 has 13 amino acids. Trimming removed 10 bases from V and 5 bases from J, with 14 bases in between. The CDR3 nucleotides are TGTGCCACCGCGGTATTGTCGACCGGGGAGCTGTTTTTT. This codes for CATAVLSTGELFF.

This clonotype was counted at least ten times. This rearrangement joins TRBV28 to TRBJ1-3, with D possibly being TRBD1 (6 bases). V was clipped by 6 bases and J by 4 bases, with 16 bases between them. The germline gives CDR1 MDHEN, CDR2 SYDVKM. The CDR3 runs to 15 residues. DNA of the CDR3: TGTGCCAGCAGACCCGACAGGTCGCCAGGAAACACCATATATTTT. This codes for CASRPDRSPGNTIYF.

The chain is built from TRBV30 and TRBJ2-7; D unclear. V lost 6 bases and J lost 3, with 15 bases in between. This CDR3 comprises 13 residues. CDR1 and CDR2 (germline): GTSNPN, SVGIG (reference sequence). This chain's CDR3 is CACLTVMNYEQYF. DNA for the CDR3: TGTGCCTGCCTTACAGTAATGAACTACGAGCAGTACTTC.